This T cell receptor beta chain was captured in a study of T-cell memory formation after mild COVID-19. Study-level points and caveats: Contracting CD8+ clones were enriched in EMRA, CD4+ mainly in CM and EM. The pre-infection memory compartment contained some responding clones, suggesting cross-reactive memory joined.

About this clonotype itself: Its antigen is still unknown.

V was clipped by 0 bases and J by 2 bases, with 8 bases between them. This CDR3 has 16 residues. Germline CDR1 LGHNA, CDR2 YSLEER. 5'RACE primed at constant segments yielded TCR alpha and TCR beta cDNA libraries bearing sample barcodes and UMIs. TCRdb fed the 5' RACE reads into MiXCR, producing one record per CDR3 protein. The table lists around 320,000 distinct CDR3 sequences, about 13% of them singletons. The chain recombines TRBV4-3 with TRBJ2-6; tentatively, D is TRBD1 (6 bases). The specimen was PBMCs or a T cell subset sorted from them (not recorded which). The TCR originated in a man in his late teens or twenties who had mild COVID-19 (a few samples of this study predate the infection). Cell type and time point are not known. The CDR3 bases are TGCGCCAGCAGCCAAGATAGGGGGACTGGGGCCAACGTCCTGACTTTC. Protein product: CASSQDRGTGANVLTF.